These 5 T cell receptor beta chains originate from one sample sequenced in a study of CD8 T cells in ankylosing spondylitis. TCRdb analysed the 5' RACE reads with MiXCR anew, one entry per CDR3 protein. Of around 300,000 distinct CDR3 sequences listed, about 20% are singletons. Sequenced material: blood, either unsorted or a sorted T cell fraction (not recorded which). The receptors originated from a female donor with ankylosing spondylitis or in good health (not recorded which).

This clonotype has just a few counts. The chain has TRBV5-5 and TRBJ2-7; a weak D match, TRBD1 (7 bases). CDR3 length equals 14 residues. In germline, CDR1 is SGHKS, CDR2 YYEKEE (reference sequence). Trimming stripped 4 bases from V and 6 bases from J, with 17 bases between. The CDR3 protein is CASSRDSVGGEQYF. The CDR3 nucleotides are TGTGCCAGCAGCCGGGACAGCGTCGGGGGCGAGCAGTACTTC.

This clonotype showed up just a few times. V is TRBV4-3 and J is TRBJ2-3; D may be TRBD2 (5 bases). V lost 1 base to trimming and J lost 2 bases, with 16 bases between them. The CDR3 is 17 amino acids. CDR1 is LGHNA, CDR2 YSLEER, per germline. In nucleotides, the CDR3 is TGCGCCAGCAGCCAAGGAGGAGCATCGGGGTACACAGATACGCAGTATTTT. This codes for CASSQGGASGYTDTQYF.

This clonotype was observed a handful of times. This chain joins TRBV5-1 and TRBJ2-6; D remains ambiguous. This CDR3 contains 17 residues. Per the germline V gene, CDR1 is SGHRS and CDR2 is YFSETQ. V gave up 2 bases and J gave up 0 bases, with 12 bases separating them. The DNA of the CDR3 is TGCGCCAGCAGCTTCGGGCCTACTTCCTCTGGGGCCAACGTCCTGACTTTC. It translates to CASSFGPTSSGANVLTF.

This clonotype was detected many times. This chain connects TRBV3-1 to TRBJ2-7, with D tentatively TRBD1 or TRBD2 (5 bases each). CDR1 is LGHDT, CDR2 YNNKEL, per germline (reference sequence). CDR3 length: 13 amino acids. V lost 4 bases and J lost 3, with 10 bases in between. DNA for the CDR3: TGTGCCAGCAGCCCCGGGACCCTCTACGAGCAGTACTTC. The encoded protein is CASSPGTLYEQYF.

This chain joins TRBV12-3 or TRBV12-4 and TRBJ1-4, with TRBD1 matching 8 bases. Trimming at V came to 3 bases and at J to 8 bases, leaving 8 bases not matched to a gene. This CDR3 has 15 amino acids. This CDR3 is CASSFSNGDREKLFF. CDR3 nucleotide sequence: TGTGCCAGCAGTTTCTCAAACGGGGACAGGGAAAAACTGTTTTTT.